This TCR beta chain was observed in a study of CD8+CD57+ T cells in acquired aplastic anemia. Study-wide background: Healthy CD8+ samples averaged about 11.0 million reads.

Germline V lookup: CDR1 MNHNS, CDR2 SASEGT. The CDR3 is 15 amino acids. On this clonotype: Mismatch with germline at one junction end may stem from a read error.

Genomic DNA constituted the template upon which TCR beta VDJ and CDR3 profiling was performed. Via MiXCR, TCRdb re-called the reads, giving one row per CDR3 protein. The sample yields hundreds of thousands of distinct CDR3 sequences, 55% to 75% seen once. This clonotype was sampled from a human donor in good health, serving as a control. What was sequenced was sorted CD4+, CD8+, or CD8+CD57+ T cells (not recorded which) from PBMCs. The chain is built from TRBV6-1 and TRBJ1-3; unclear D gene. CDR3 region: CASSWRRDTALTLSF. The CDR3 nucleotides read TGTGCCAGCAGTTGGCGGAGAGACACAGCACTCACGCTTTCTTTT.